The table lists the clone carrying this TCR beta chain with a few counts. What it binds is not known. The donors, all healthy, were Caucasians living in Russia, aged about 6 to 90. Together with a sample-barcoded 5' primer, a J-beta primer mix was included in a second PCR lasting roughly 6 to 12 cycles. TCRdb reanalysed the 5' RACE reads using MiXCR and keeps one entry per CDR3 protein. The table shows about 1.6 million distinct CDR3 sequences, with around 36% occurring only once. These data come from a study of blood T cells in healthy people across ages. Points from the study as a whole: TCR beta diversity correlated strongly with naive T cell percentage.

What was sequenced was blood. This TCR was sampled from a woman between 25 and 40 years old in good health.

The CDR3 nucleotides are TGTGCCAGCGATTCCCCCTACGCCAGCGGTAATGAAAAACTGTTTTTT. Its protein product is CASDSPYASGNEKLFF. The V gene is TRBV12-3 or TRBV12-4, the J gene TRBJ1-4, with D unclear. Trimming removed 8 bases from V and 4 bases from J, with 20 bases in between. The CDR3 length is 16 residues.